A selection of T cell receptor beta chains follows, all from one sample in a study of cytomegalovirus exposure and HLA in healthy donors. TCRdb's table, derived via immunoSEQ multiplex PCR, lists solely in-frame clones and lacks some. Among about 140,000 clones listed, 60% to 85% were seen once. Sequenced input: PBMCs. The receptor source for this set is a man aged 40-49 years in good health and CMV-seronegative. CDR3s include the opening cysteine and the closing phenylalanine or tryptophan. A D gene is named only where the DNA matches it firmly. The listing skips clone size in some rows; elsewhere it reads once, few, many or a size class.

j_call d_call clone_size v_call cdr3_nt cdr3_aa
TRBJ2-3 TRBD1 NA TRBV5-8 TGTGCCAGCAGCTTAAAGGGGGCGGGAGATACGCAGTATTTT CASSLKGAGDTQYF
TRBJ2-7 NA NA TRBV28 TGTGCCAGCAGTTTCAGGGGCAATGGGGCCTACGAGCAGTACTTC CASSFRGNGAYEQYF
TRBJ1-1 NA NA TRBV29-1 TGCAGCGTCGAAAGGGGATTTGAGGCTGAAGCTTTCTTT CSVERGFEAEAFF
TRBJ1-2 NA NA TRBV9 TGTGCCAGCATGGCGGCGGGGCTCCATGGCTACACCTTC CASMAAGLHGYTF
TRBJ2-7 TRBD1 once TRBV19 TGTGCCAGTAGTACCTCTAGGGACAGGGCCTACTACGAGCAGTACTTC CASSTSRDRAYYEQYF
TRBJ1-1 TRBD1 once TRBV6-5 TGTGCCAGCGGCCGACAGGGGGTTGAAGCTTTCTTT CASGRQGVEAFF
TRBJ2-7 NA NA TRBV7-2 TGTGCCAGCAGCTGGGCGGGGCCCTCCTACGAGCAGTACTTC CASSWAGPSYEQYF
TRBJ2-1 TRBD2 NA TRBV19 TGTGCCAGTAGTGGACGACTAGCGGGGGGATACAATGAGCAGTTCTTC CASSGRLAGGYNEQFF
TRBJ2-7 TRBD2 NA TRBV9 TGTGCCAGCAGCCCAGAAAAGCGGGAGCTGGCCTACGAGCAGTACTTC CASSPEKRELAYEQYF
TRBJ2-7 TRBD2 NA TRBV5-1 TGCGCCAGCAGCTTGGGTCTAGCGGGAGGTTACGAGCAGTACTTC CASSLGLAGGYEQYF
TRBJ2-1 TRBD2 once TRBV11-3 TGTGCCAGCAGCCTTACTAGCGGGGCCTTCTACAATGAGCAGTTCTTC CASSLTSGAFYNEQFF
TRBJ2-4 NA NA TRBV15 TGTGCCACCAGCAGAGAAGAGACGTTTTTGGCGGTCTTAGCCAAAAACATTCAGTACTTC CATSREETFLAVLAKNIQYF
TRBJ1-4 NA NA TRBV10-1 TGCGCCAGCCGGAGGGGGGGCGCGGATGATAGTGAAAAACTGTTTTTT CASRRGGADDSEKLFF
TRBJ2-2 TRBD2 NA TRBV5-4 TGTGCCAGCAGCTTGGGACTAGCGGGAGTGACCACCGGGGAGCTGTTTTTT CASSLGLAGVTTGELFF
TRBJ2-7 TRBD2 NA TRBV5-8 TGTGCCAGCAGCTTGTTGCGGGGGGCCGTTTACGAGCAGTACTTC CASSLLRGAVYEQYF
TRBJ2-5 NA NA TRBV7-9 TGTGCCAGCAGCTTTATTGGCGAGACCCAGTACTTC CASSFIGETQYF
TRBJ1-1 TRBD1 NA TRBV28 TGTGCCAGCAGTTTAGCCGGGACAGGGAACACTGAAGCTTTCTTT CASSLAGTGNTEAFF
TRBJ1-2 NA NA TRBV27 TGTGCCAGCAGTTTATCGTTAGACAATAACTATGGCTACACCTTC CASSLSLDNNYGYTF
TRBJ2-1 NA NA TRBV27 TGTGCCAGCAGTGAGCGGAGCTCCTACAATGAGCAGTTCTTC CASSERSSYNEQFF
TRBJ2-5 TRBD2 NA TRBV6-6 TGTGCCAGCAGTCCCCTAGCGGGAGGTGTGGAGACCCAGTACTTC CASSPLAGGVETQYF
TRBJ2-1 TRBD2 NA TRBV9 TGTGCCAGCAGCGTGAGCTCCGGGGGGGCCAGACTCTACAATGAGCAGTTCTTC CASSVSSGGARLYNEQFF
TRBJ1-1 NA few TRBV5-1 TGCGCCAGCAGCTTGGGAGGGGAGGCGAACACTGAAGCTTTCTTT CASSLGGEANTEAFF
TRBJ2-2 NA NA TRBV11-3 TGTGCCAGCAGCTTAGATCGAGACGGGGAGCTGTTTTTT CASSLDRDGELFF
TRBJ1-4 TRBD1 NA TRBV5-1 TGCGCCAGCAGCTTGGCCGGAGGGACAGGGTCTTATGAAAAACTGTTTTTT CASSLAGGTGSYEKLFF
TRBJ2-7 TRBD1 NA TRBV7-9 TGTGCCAGCAGCTTAGGGGGACAGGTGCCCGAGCAGTACTTC CASSLGGQVPEQYF
TRBJ2-2 TRBD2 NA TRBV7-9 TGTGCCAGCAGCGCCCAGACTAGCGGGTGGACCGGGGAGCTGTTTTTT CASSAQTSGWTGELFF
TRBJ2-7 NA NA TRBV11-2 TGTGCCAGCAGCTCCCAGGGGACCGAGCAGTACTTC CASSSQGTEQYF
TRBJ1-1 NA few TRBV6-6 TGTGCCAGCAGACCAGGGAGGATGAACACTGAAGCTTTCTTT CASRPGRMNTEAFF
TRBJ2-2 TRBD2 NA TRBV10-1 TGCGCCAGCAGTGCCGGGGCCCGGGAGGCCGGGGAGCTGTTTTTT CASSAGAREAGELFF
TRBJ2-7 NA NA TRBV19 TGTGCCAGTAGTATAGCCCCCCCGACAACCGAGCAGTACTTC CASSIAPPTTEQYF
TRBJ2-4 TRBD2 NA TRBV28 TGTGCCAGCACCCCGGGGGTCGGGGGGTTCCGGAACATTCAGTACTTC CASTPGVGGFRNIQYF
TRBJ1-2 TRBD1 NA TRBV28 TGTGCCAGCAGTTTCCGACAGGGCTATGGCTACACCTTC CASSFRQGYGYTF
TRBJ2-3 TRBD2 NA TRBV7-6 TGTGCCAGCAGCTACCACGCCAGACTAGCGGGGAACACAGATACGCAGTATTTT CASSYHARLAGNTDTQYF
TRBJ2-1 TRBD2 NA TRBV7-2 TGTGCCAGCAGCCCCCGGACTAGCAACAATGAGCAGTTCTTC CASSPRTSNNEQFF
TRBJ1-5 NA NA TRBV28 TGTGCCAGCAGTCCAAGCCCCGGGGTGGTTTTAGGCAATCAGCCCCAGCATTTT CASSPSPGVVLGNQPQHF
TRBJ2-1 TRBD1 NA TRBV7-9 TGTGCCAGCAGCTCGGGACAGTACAATGAGCAGTTCTTC CASSSGQYNEQFF
TRBJ1-5 TRBD1 NA TRBV28 TGTGCCAGCAGTCCGGGACAGGACCCTTTCAATCAGCCCCAGCATTTT CASSPGQDPFNQPQHF
TRBJ2-2 NA NA TRBV7-9 TGTGCCAGCAGCTTATCAGGGGTTGGCGGGGAGCTGTTTTTT CASSLSGVGGELFF
TRBJ2-7 TRBD2 NA TRBV6-1 TGTGCCAGCAGTGAAGGGGAGGGCCCCTACGAGCAGTACTTC CASSEGEGPYEQYF
TRBJ1-6 NA NA TRBV6-5 TGTGCCAGCAGTTCCGCCGTCCGGGCGGGCAATTCACCCCTCCACTTT CASSSAVRAGNSPLHF
TRBJ2-7 NA once TRBV10-2 TGCGCCAGCAGTGAATACAGCTACGAGCAGTACTTC CASSEYSYEQYF
TRBJ2-7 NA once TRBV21-1 TGTGCCAGCAGTGGGGCTAGCGGGGGGGCCAGCGAGCAGTACTTC CASSGASGGASEQYF
TRBJ1-5 NA NA TRBV6-1 TGTGCCAGCAGTCGGGGGGAACAGCCCCAGCATTTT CASSRGEQPQHF
TRBJ2-3 TRBD2 once TRBV27 TGTGCCAGCAGTTTATCGAGGCTAGCGGGGGCAGATACGCAGTATTTT CASSLSRLAGADTQYF
TRBJ2-3 TRBD2 NA TRBV9 TGTGCCAGCAGCGTAGCCCCGGGACTAGCGGGAAGAGCTGGGGCAGATACGCAGTATTTT CASSVAPGLAGRAGADTQYF
TRBJ2-5 NA NA TRBV7-9 TGTGCCAGCAGCTTAGCGGGAGTAGAGACCCAGTACTTC CASSLAGVETQYF
TRBJ1-5 NA NA TRBV28 TGTGCCAGCAGGGGGGCGTCCCGGGACAAGTTCGTTCAGCCCCAGCATTTT CASRGASRDKFVQPQHF
TRBJ1-1 TRBD1 once TRBV25-1 TGTGCCAGCAACGCTGCGGGGACAGGGGTGATGAACACTGAAGCTTTCTTT CASNAAGTGVMNTEAFF
TRBJ2-1 NA NA TRBV7-9 TGTGCCAGCAGCTTACCGGGGCGGGACGGACCTTCTAATGAGCAGTTCTTC CASSLPGRDGPSNEQFF
TRBJ2-7 NA NA TRBV12-5 TGTGCTAGTGGTTTGAGACCTATCGGAGGGGTCGAGCAGTACTTC CASGLRPIGGVEQYF
TRBJ2-2 NA NA TRBV6-6 TGTGCCAGCAGTTACTCGGGCGGGACCGGGGAGCTGTTTTTT CASSYSGGTGELFF
TRBJ2-1 TRBD1 NA TRBV11-2 TGTGCCAGCAGGGGACAGGGCAATGAGCAGTTCTTC CASRGQGNEQFF